This T cell receptor beta chain was observed in a study of blood T cells in healthy people across ages. For the second PCR, which ran for 7 to 11 cycles, a sample-barcoded 5' primer and a J-beta primer mix were used. Each cDNA molecule received a tag from a template-switch adaptor that had 12 random nucleotides. All samples gave at least 2.5 million CDR3-containing paired-end reads. In TCRdb, the 5' RACE reads were re-called with MiXCR into one record per CDR3 protein. The sample shows roughly 1,000,000 distinct CDR3 sequences, approximately 25% of them seen only once. The CDR3 is 15 amino acids. V was pared by 4 bases and J by 6 bases, with 7 bases of the junction left unmatched. Germline lookup yields CDR1 SGHTA and CDR2 FQGNSA. This sample was also put to use in a study of T cells of mothers and their children. That source reports: Normalized overlap was always slightly, never significantly, higher in related than unrelated mother-child pairs. No persistent microchimeric T cell clones were detected.

This clonotype was sampled from a girl aged 2-10 years in good health. The rearrangement uses TRBV7-2 and TRBJ2-3; TRBD2 aligns across 10 bases. The sequencing input was blood. CDR3 protein: CASSSTSGVTDTQYF. CDR3 DNA: TGTGCCAGCAGCTCAACTAGCGGGGTGACCGATACGCAGTATTTT.